This is a list of T cell receptor beta chains from one sample in a study of blood T cell repertoires in COVID-19. Sequencing was performed with immunoSEQ multiplex PCR; in TCRdb, only in-frame clones are kept and a portion is missing. The data show 250,000 or so clones, over 75% seen once. The sample comprised PBMCs or T cells enriched from blood (not recorded which). The receptor source for this set is a woman aged 40 to 55 who had been exposed to COVID-19. Each CDR3 is given with its conserved first and last residue. Each record gives: clone size, J gene, V gene, D gene, CDR3 DNA, CDR3 protein. The D gene is left open where the match is weak. A clone size is listed for some rows: how often the clone was seen (once, few, many), or a class if it is expanded.

>NA|TRBJ1-6|TRBV28|TRBD1
TGTGCCAGCAAGGGCGAGGGGGCGAACCCGTCACCCCTCCACTTT
CASKGEGANPSPLHF
>NA|TRBJ1-2|TRBV9|NA
TGTGCCAGCAGCGTAGGGTCCGCGTATGGCTACACCTTC
CASSVGSAYGYTF
>NA|TRBJ1-5|TRBV3-1/TRBV3-2|NA
TGTGCCAGCAGCGCAGGGGCGCAGGGGCCCCAGCATTTT
CASSAGAQGPQHF
>NA|TRBJ1-5|TRBV2|NA
TGTGCCAGCAGTGGGAGTTTCTCCAGCAATCAGCCCCAGCATTTT
CASSGSFSSNQPQHF
>few|TRBJ2-2|TRBV7-2|TRBD2
TGTGCCAGCAGCCGCGAAAGGGCGGGGGGCACCGGGGAGCTGTTTTTT
CASSRERAGGTGELFF
>NA|TRBJ1-6|TRBV7-3|NA
TGTGCCAGCAGCTTACGACCCCCCGACAGAGTTTCACCCCTCCACTTT
CASSLRPPDRVSPLHF
>NA|TRBJ1-5|TRBV27|TRBD1
TGTGGAGGTCGACAGGGGGCGCAGGAGGACGATAGCAATCAGCCCCAGCATTTT
CGGRQGAQEDDSNQPQHF
>NA|TRBJ1-6|TRBV18|NA
TGTGCCAGCTCACCATCGACAGATTCACCCCTCCACTTT
CASSPSTDSPLHF
>NA|TRBJ2-3|TRBV3-1/TRBV3-2|TRBD2
TGTGCCAGCAGCCAAGGTGGGACTAGCAGATCAGATACGCAGTATTTT
CASSQGGTSRSDTQYF
>NA|TRBJ2-7|TRBV6-5|NA
TGTGCCAGCGGGCCAACCTACGAGCAGTACTTC
CASGPTYEQYF
>NA|TRBJ1-5|TRBV6-2/TRBV6-3|TRBD1
TGTGCCAGCAGCACCGGGACAGGGATCGTGGCATATCAGCCCCAGCATTTT
CASSTGTGIVAYQPQHF
>NA|TRBJ1-1|TRBV20-1|NA
TGCAGTGCATGGAGGAACACTGAAGCTTTCTTT
CSAWRNTEAFF
>NA|TRBJ2-2|TRBV18|NA
TGTGCCAGCTCACCACCCCCCACGGGGTGGGGAACGACCGGGGAGCTGTTTTTT
CASSPPPTGWGTTGELFF
>once|TRBJ1-2|TRBV13|TRBD1
TGTGCCAGCAGCTTCGGGGACAGGGGGCCCGGTGGCTACACCTTC
CASSFGDRGPGGYTF
>NA|TRBJ2-6|TRBV11-2|TRBD2
TGTGCCAGCAGCCCGGGGGGACCTGGGGCCAACGTCCTGACTTTC
CASSPGGPGANVLTF
>NA|TRBJ2-7|TRBV29-1|TRBD2
TGCAGCGTTTTGGCCGGGGGGGGCGAGCAGTACTTC
CSVLAGGGEQYF
>NA|TRBJ2-1|TRBV7-3|TRBD2
TGTGCCAGCAGCCCGGGACTAGCGGGGGGGCTGGTTTATGAGCAGTTCTTC
CASSPGLAGGLVYEQFF
>NA|TRBJ1-6|TRBV27|NA
TGTGCCAGCAGTTTATCGCCAAACTACAACTCACCCCTCCACTTT
CASSLSPNYNSPLHF
>NA|TRBJ2-3|TRBV19|NA
TGTGCCAGTAGTATAAAACAGGGTCATAGCACAGATACGCAGTATTTT
CASSIKQGHSTDTQYF
>NA|TRBJ1-3|TRBV28|TRBD1
TGTGCCAGCAGTCTCGACAGGGGGACGGGGGGAAACACCATATATTTT
CASSLDRGTGGNTIYF
>NA|TRBJ1-6|TRBV3-1/TRBV3-2|NA
TGTGCCAGCAGCCAAGGGGGGGGTTTCAATTCACCCCTCCACTTT
CASSQGGGFNSPLHF
>NA|TRBJ1-2|TRBV6-5|NA
TGTGCCATTCAGGGTGACCGGGTGAGGCATGGCTACACCTTC
CAIQGDRVRHGYTF
>NA|TRBJ2-5|TRBV27|TRBD2
TGTGCCAGCAGTTTTCGACTAGCGGGGCGGGAGACCCAGTACTTC
CASSFRLAGRETQYF
>NA|TRBJ2-3|TRBV5-1|TRBD2
TGTGCCAGCAGCAGGGGACTAGCGGGAGGAGGCACAGATACGCAGTATTTT
CASSRGLAGGGTDTQYF
>NA|TRBJ2-6|TRBV5-4|TRBD1
TGTGCCAGCAGCTTGGCCTTCAGGACAGGCACCTCTGGGGCCAACGTCCTGACTTTC
CASSLAFRTGTSGANVLTF
>NA|TRBJ1-1|TRBV5-4|NA
TGTGCCAGCAGCTTGGCCCTCGGGACATCTACTGAAGCTTTCTTT
CASSLALGTSTEAFF
>medium-sized|TRBJ1-2|TRBV7-9|NA
TGTGCCAGCAGCTTTGTCCGGGGGAGAAGCTATGGCTACACCTTC
CASSFVRGRSYGYTF
>NA|TRBJ2-2|TRBV7-7|TRBD1
TGTGCCAGCAGATTCGGGACAGGGGTGAACACCGGGGAGCTGTTTTTT
CASRFGTGVNTGELFF
>few|TRBJ2-4|TRBV11-3|TRBD2
TGTGCCAGCAGCTTAGTCCTAGCGGGGAGACAAAACATTCAGTACTTC
CASSLVLAGRQNIQYF
>NA|TRBJ1-2|TRBV18|NA
TGTGCCAGCTCACAGGGGATAAACTATGGCTACACCTTC
CASSQGINYGYTF
>NA|TRBJ1-2|TRBV11-2|TRBD1
TGTGCCAGCAGCGCGTCCGGGACAGACATCAACTATGGCTACACCTTC
CASSASGTDINYGYTF
>NA|TRBJ1-5|TRBV24-1|NA
TGTGCCACCAGTGATGGATCGCGGACGGTGGGGGGTCAGCCCCAGCATTTT
CATSDGSRTVGGQPQHF
>few|TRBJ1-1|TRBV6-5|TRBD1
TGTGCCAGCAGTTATCGTTCTGGGACAGGGAACACTGAAGCTTTCTTT
CASSYRSGTGNTEAFF
>NA|TRBJ2-7|TRBV2|NA
TGTGCCAGCAAGGCGGGCTTACTGGGCGATTACGAGCAGTACTTC
CASKAGLLGDYEQYF
>NA|TRBJ1-2|TRBV28|TRBD1
TGTGCCAGCTTCAACCGTCGGCAGGGGGGTTCGTCCTATGGCTACACCTTC
CASFNRRQGGSSYGYTF
>NA|TRBJ1-1|TRBV20-1|NA
TGCAGTGCTAGTAAAGGGGCCCACACTGAAGCTTTCTTT
CSASKGAHTEAFF
>NA|TRBJ1-2|TRBV5-1|NA
TGTGCCAGCAGCTTGGTTGGCGGAGCCTATGGCTACACCTTC
CASSLVGGAYGYTF
>NA|TRBJ1-2|TRBV28|NA
TGTGCCAGCAGTTTTAGTCAAGCCTATGGCTACACCTTC
CASSFSQAYGYTF
>NA|TRBJ1-2|TRBV6-2/TRBV6-3|NA
TGTGCCAGCAGTTACGACGGAGTTGTTGTCCGGGCTAACTATGGCTACACCTTC
CASSYDGVVVRANYGYTF
>NA|TRBJ1-2|TRBV2|NA
TGTGCCAGCAGTCCCAGCTATGGCTACACCTTC
CASSPSYGYTF
>NA|TRBJ1-2|TRBV6-5|NA
TGTGCCAGCATCCCCACCCATAGTTACTATGGCTACACCTTC
CASIPTHSYYGYTF
>NA|TRBJ2-1|TRBV12-3/TRBV12-4|NA
TGTGCCAGCAGTTTAGGGGGGGTGCAGTTCTTC
CASSLGGVQFF
>NA|TRBJ2-1|TRBV19|TRBD1
TGTGCCAGTAGTCTTGGGACAGGGATTGATGAGCAGTTCTTC
CASSLGTGIDEQFF
>NA|TRBJ2-2|TRBV12-3/TRBV12-4|NA
TGTGCCAGCAGCACCGGGGTTACCGGGGAGCTGTTTTTT
CASSTGVTGELFF
>once|TRBJ2-2|TRBV5-1|TRBD1
TGCGCCAGCAGCCAAACTCCTGGACAGGGGGCCGGGGAGCTGTTTTTT
CASSQTPGQGAGELFF
>NA|TRBJ1-1|TRBV7-2|TRBD1
TGTGCCAGCAGCTTAGTAGGGGGCGTGAACACTGAAGCTTTCTTT
CASSLVGGVNTEAFF
>NA|TRBJ2-1|TRBV11-3|NA
TGTGCCAGCAGCTTAGACCCGAGCGGGCACAATGAGCAGTTCTTC
CASSLDPSGHNEQFF
>NA|TRBJ2-1|TRBV9|TRBD2
TGTGCCAGCAGCGTCCCAGCGGCGGGAGAATCTGAGCAGTTCTTC
CASSVPAAGESEQFF
>once|TRBJ1-2|TRBV3-1/TRBV3-2|NA
TGTGCCAGCAGCCAAGGGTCGCCTAGACATGGCTACACCTTC
CASSQGSPRHGYTF
>NA|TRBJ1-1|TRBV28|NA
TGTGCCAGCAGAAACCGGGGGAACACTGAAGCTTTCTTT
CASRNRGNTEAFF
>NA|TRBJ2-1|TRBV30|NA
TGTGCCTGGAGCCAGATGTTTATTTCGCGGGATGAGCAGTTCTTC
CAWSQMFISRDEQFF
>once|TRBJ2-7|TRBV29-1|TRBD2
TGCAGCGTGGGCCCCCTCATAGGCGGGGGAAAAAACCGATACGAGCAGTACTTC
CSVGPLIGGGKNRYEQYF
>NA|TRBJ2-7|TRBV7-2|NA
TGTGCCAGCAGCTTCATACCGGACAGTCCCTACGAGCAGTACTTC
CASSFIPDSPYEQYF
>NA|TRBJ2-1|TRBV3-1/TRBV3-2|TRBD2
TGTGCCAGCAGCCCCGGACTAGCGGGAGGGCCTAATGAGCAGTTCTTC
CASSPGLAGGPNEQFF
>NA|TRBJ1-2|TRBV5-1|NA
TGTGCCAGCAGCTTGGTGATAGACATCCTTCATCCCTATGGCTACACCTTC
CASSLVIDILHPYGYTF
>once|TRBJ1-6|TRBV18|NA
TGTGCCAGCTCACCAAGTAGTAATTCACCCCTCCACTTT
CASSPSSNSPLHF
>NA|TRBJ2-6|TRBV7-2|NA
TGTGCCAGCAGCCCCCGACAGGCAGAATTCTCTGGGGCCAACGTCCTGACTTTC
CASSPRQAEFSGANVLTF
>NA|TRBJ2-3|TRBV5-5|TRBD1
TGTGCCAGCAGTAAGGGACAGCCAGGGGGAGATACGCAGTATTTT
CASSKGQPGGDTQYF
>NA|TRBJ2-2|TRBV18|TRBD1
TGTGCCAGCTCGCAACCGGGACAGGAACACACCGGGGAGCTGTTTTTT
CASSQPGQEHTGELFF
>once|TRBJ2-1|TRBV7-2|NA
TGTGCCAGCAGCTTAGCTATTCAGGTCCCCTACAATGAGCAGTTCTTC
CASSLAIQVPYNEQFF